A selection of T cell receptor beta chains follows, all from one sample in a study of shared clonotypes between healthy human individuals. TCRdb's copy holds only in-frame clones and misses some; the assay was immunoSEQ multiplex PCR. Of approximately 530,000 clones in the sample, approximately 95% were seen once. Sequences were obtained from naive CD4+ T cells sorted from blood. The receptors were gathered from a woman younger than 45 in good health. CDR3s include the opening cysteine and the closing phenylalanine or tryptophan. The D gene is left open where the match is weak. Size is stated for part of the rows, as once, few or many counts, or as a class when the clone is expanded.

CDR3nt: TGTGCCAGCAGCTTGGGTCACAGCGGGAGGGAGTACGAGCAGTACTTC
CDR3aa: CASSLGHSGREYEQYF
abundance: NA
v_gene: TRBV5-4
j_gene: TRBJ2-7
d_gene: TRBD2

CDR3nt: TGTGCCAGCAGCAAACGAGAGTCCAGGGATAGCAATCAGCCCCAGCATTTT
CDR3aa: CASSKRESRDSNQPQHF
abundance: NA
v_gene: TRBV21-1
j_gene: TRBJ1-5
d_gene: NA

CDR3nt: TGTGCCAGCAGTTCCACCCCACAGGGGAATCAGCCCCAGCATTTT
CDR3aa: CASSSTPQGNQPQHF
abundance: NA
v_gene: TRBV28
j_gene: TRBJ1-5
d_gene: TRBD1

CDR3nt: TGTGCCACCAGCAGCCAGGGGGATTTTTGGAATGAGCAGTTCTTC
CDR3aa: CATSSQGDFWNEQFF
abundance: NA
v_gene: TRBV15
j_gene: TRBJ2-1
d_gene: TRBD1

CDR3nt: TGCGCCAGCAGCGCTCCCGAGAACACTGAAGCTTTCTTT
CDR3aa: CASSAPENTEAFF
abundance: NA
v_gene: TRBV5-1
j_gene: TRBJ1-1
d_gene: NA

CDR3nt: TGCAGCGTTGTATGGGGGTTCACTGAAGCTTTCTTT
CDR3aa: CSVVWGFTEAFF
abundance: NA
v_gene: TRBV29-1
j_gene: TRBJ1-1
d_gene: NA

CDR3nt: TGTGCCAGCAGCTTAGTAGGGACCGGAGAGCAGTTCTTC
CDR3aa: CASSLVGTGEQFF
abundance: NA
v_gene: TRBV7-9
j_gene: TRBJ2-1
d_gene: NA

CDR3nt: TGTGCCAGCAGCTTACGAGACGACTCTGAATTT
CDR3aa: CASSLRDDSEF
abundance: NA
v_gene: TRBV7-9
j_gene: TRBJ2-3
d_gene: NA

CDR3nt: TGTGCCAGCAGTGAAATAGCGGGAGTACCGGACGGGGAGCTGTTTTTT
CDR3aa: CASSEIAGVPDGELFF
abundance: NA
v_gene: TRBV2
j_gene: TRBJ2-2
d_gene: TRBD2

CDR3nt: TGTGCCAGTAGTAGGGAAGGACGGGGCAATGAAAAACTGTTTTTT
CDR3aa: CASSREGRGNEKLFF
abundance: NA
v_gene: TRBV2
j_gene: TRBJ1-4
d_gene: NA

CDR3nt: TGTGCCATCAGTCGAGACTCCCGGTGGATCGACGAGCAGTACTTC
CDR3aa: CAISRDSRWIDEQYF
abundance: NA
v_gene: TRBV10-3
j_gene: TRBJ2-7
d_gene: NA

CDR3nt: TGTGCCACCAGCAGAGGGGACAGAGACTACGAGCAGTACTTC
CDR3aa: CATSRGDRDYEQYF
abundance: NA
v_gene: TRBV15
j_gene: TRBJ2-7
d_gene: TRBD1

CDR3nt: TGTGCCAGCAGCCAAATCGGGGACAGGGCAGAGACCCAGTACTTC
CDR3aa: CASSQIGDRAETQYF
abundance: NA
v_gene: TRBV5-6
j_gene: TRBJ2-5
d_gene: TRBD1

CDR3nt: TGTGCCAGTTGTACGAGTCAGTCCCAAAATGAAAAACTGTTTTTT
CDR3aa: CASCTSQSQNEKLFF
abundance: NA
v_gene: TRBV19
j_gene: TRBJ1-4
d_gene: NA

CDR3nt: TGTGCCAGCAGACCCGGGACAGGGTACGAGCAGTACTTC
CDR3aa: CASRPGTGYEQYF
abundance: once
v_gene: TRBV27
j_gene: TRBJ2-7
d_gene: TRBD1

CDR3nt: TGTGCCAGCACAAGCCTAGAGTACGAGCAGTACTTC
CDR3aa: CASTSLEYEQYF
abundance: NA
v_gene: TRBV6-1
j_gene: TRBJ2-7
d_gene: NA

CDR3nt: TGCGCCAGCAGCCCCGCTCCCGGGAGCCAAACCTACGAGCAGTACTTC
CDR3aa: CASSPAPGSQTYEQYF
abundance: once
v_gene: TRBV5-1
j_gene: TRBJ2-7
d_gene: NA